Below, 25 T cell receptor beta chains from the same sample are listed, as sequenced in a study of glioma-infiltrating T cells after dendritic cell vaccination. The data were produced by immunoSEQ multiplex PCR, yet TCRdb's version contains in-frame clones alone and is incomplete. There are 85,000 to 100,000 clones in the sample; around four fifths occur only once, and over 2% lies in the top ten. Indicated time point: after dendritic cell vaccination, including at tumor progression/relapse. The source was blood, collected after dendritic cell vaccination. The receptors originated from a human donor with glioblastoma.

This clone was seen just once. V and J are TRBV5-1 and TRBJ1-4; tentatively, D is TRBD1 (6 bases). The ends were cut back, 1 base at V and 0 bases at J, with 16 bases in the middle. Germline V gene data show CDR1 as SGHRS and CDR2 as YFSETQ. This CDR3 comprises 18 residues. CDR3 in DNA: TGCGCCAGCAGCTTGTCCCCCGGACAGAACCCAACTAATGAAAAACTGTTTTTT. Its protein is CASSLSPGQNPTNEKLFF.

This chain links TRBV7-8 with TRBJ2-5, with 7 bases fitting TRBD1. The junction had 10 bases not matched to a gene; V was cut back by 6 bases and J by 6 bases. CDR1 and CDR2 (germline): SGHVS, FQNEAQ. The CDR3 loop spans 14 amino acids. The CDR3 DNA follows: TGTGCCAGCAGTTCGCGAGACAGGGTTCAGACCCAGTACTTC. It is translated as CASSSRDRVQTQYF.

This clone was detected a few times. The gene calls are TRBV18 and TRBJ1-1; D remains ambiguous. The CDR3 is made up of 14 amino acids. The germline V and J ends were trimmed by 2 bases and 1 base, with 8 bases remaining between them. Germline V gives CDR1 KGHSH, CDR2 LQKENI. DNA of the CDR3: TGTGCCAGCTCACCAATACGAGAGAACACTGAAGCTTTCTTT. Its protein product is CASSPIRENTEAFF.

The chain is built from TRBV11-2 and TRBJ2-7; TRBD2 is a possible D gene (6 bases). The CDR3 sequence is 16 residues long. CDR1 and CDR2 (germline): SGHAT, FQNNGV. The germline V and J ends were trimmed by 5 bases and 6 bases, with 23 bases remaining between them. The CDR3 region is CASSRSGQGLRVEQYF. Written as DNA, the CDR3 is TGTGCCAGCAGCCGGTCGGGGCAGGGACTGAGGGTCGAGCAGTACTTC.

The chain is built from TRBV19 and TRBJ1-1, with D hard to call. There are 12 residues in the CDR3. Germline-derived CDR1 and CDR2 are LNHDA and SQIVND (reference sequence). V gave up 5 bases and J gave up 1 base, with 5 bases separating them. In nucleotides, the CDR3 is TGTGCCAGTAGTGCAGGGAACACTGAAGCTTTCTTT. Its translation: CASSAGNTEAFF.

The CDR3 DNA follows: TGTGCCAGCAGCAAACAGGGGTCGGGCAATCAGCCCCAGCATTTT. Its translation is CASSKQGSGNQPQHF. The chain carries TRBV27 and TRBJ1-5; 7 bases fit TRBD1. Germline assignment: CDR1 MNHEY and CDR2 SMNVEV (reference sequence). The CDR3 length is 15 residues. The J segment lost 2 bases and the V segment lost 6 bases, leaving 7 bases of the junction unmatched.

The chain links TRBV7-2 to TRBJ1-6; D ambiguous. V was clipped by 1 base and J by 1 base, with 5 bases between them. The CDR3 is made up of 15 amino acids. The germline CDR1 and CDR2 sequences are SGHTA and FQGNSA. The CDR3 DNA is TGTGCCAGCAGCTTAGACTGGTCCTATAATTCACCCCTCCACTTT. This sequence encodes CASSLDWSYNSPLHF.

The V and J genes are TRBV6-4 and TRBJ2-7; a weak D match, TRBD2 (5 bases). In germline, CDR1 is MRHNA, CDR2 SNTAGT. V lost 0 bases, J lost 3 bases, and 15 bases lay in between. The CDR3 runs 16 residues. The CDR3 region has the DNA TGTGCCAGCAGTGACTCTCCGGGCCCTGCGGGCTACGAGCAGTACGTC. Its translation: CASSDSPGPAGYEQYV.

This chain joins TRBV29-1 and TRBJ2-6, with D possibly TRBD1 on 5 matching bases. The germline CDR1 and CDR2 sequences are SQVTM and ANQGSEA. V was clipped by 4 bases and J by 1 base, with 14 bases between them. CDR3 size: 16 residues. DNA for the CDR3: TGCAGCGTTGCATTCGGCAGGGAATCTGGGGCCAACGTCCTGACTTTC. Translation gives CSVAFGRESGANVLTF.

The chain employs TRBV25-1 and TRBJ2-1; TRBD1 agrees at 8 bases. This CDR3 has 15 residues. The V gene end was trimmed by 6 bases and the J gene end by 3 bases; junction bases not matched to a gene: 7. Germline lookup yields CDR1 MGHDK and CDR2 SYGVNS. CDR3 residues: CASSPGTGNYNEQFF. CDR3 sequence (DNA): TGTGCCAGCAGCCCCGGGACAGGCAACTACAATGAGCAGTTCTTC.

The CDR3 nucleotides are TGCGCCAGCAGCTTGGAACAGACCACCCTGAACACTGAAGCTTTCTTT. Translation gives CASSLEQTTLNTEAFF. The chain couples TRBV5-1 to TRBJ1-1, with no clear D. Germline V gives CDR1 SGHRS, CDR2 YFSETQ. V was cut by 0 bases and J by 0 bases, with 12 bases left in between. The CDR3 runs to 16 residues.

The chain carries TRBV30 and TRBJ1-5; D is ambiguous. Looked up from germline, CDR1 is GTSNPN and CDR2 is SVGIG (reference sequence). The CDR3 is made up of 14 amino acids. V was clipped by 0 bases and J by 2 bases, with 8 bases between them. The CDR3 bases are TGTGCCTGGAGTGTACGTTTAGGCAATCAGCCCCAGCATTTT. Translating it yields CAWSVRLGNQPQHF.

The chain links TRBV7-2 to TRBJ1-1; D unclear. This CDR3 contains 12 residues. Per germline, CDR1 SGHTA and CDR2 FQGNSA. The V end lost 1 base, the J end lost 7 bases, and 7 bases lay between the germline ends. This chain's CDR3 is CASSLDRGEAFF. As DNA, the CDR3 is TGTGCCAGCAGCTTAGATCGGGGTGAAGCTTTCTTT.

The chain links TRBV27 to TRBJ2-1; 13 nucleotides line up with TRBD2. With V trimmed by 5 bases and J by 2 bases, 9 bases remained unmatched. CDR1 is MNHEY and CDR2 is SMNVEV in the germline V gene (reference sequence). The CDR3 consists of 18 residues. The DNA of the CDR3 is TGTGCCAGCAGTCTTCGGACTAGCGGGAGAGGCCCCTACAATGAGCAGTTCTTC. Translation gives CASSLRTSGRGPYNEQFF.

The J gene is TRBJ1-4, the V gene TRBV18, with D perhaps TRBD1 (5 bases). Trimming removed 0 bases from V and 10 bases from J, with 12 bases in between. The CDR3 runs 14 residues. Germline V gene lookup returns CDR1 KGHSH and CDR2 LQKENI. In nucleotides, the CDR3 is TGTGCCAGCTCACCACCAGGCGGAGGGGTAAAACTGTTTTTT. As protein: CASSPPGGGVKLFF. Looking up the rest from reference TRBV18 and TRBJ1-4 gives the full variable domain: NAGVMQNPRHLVRRRGQEARLRCSPMKGHSHVYWYRQLPEEGLKFMVYLQKENIIDESGMPKERFSAEFPKEGPSILRIQQVVRGDSAAYFCASSPPGGGVKLFFGSGTQLSVL.

The V call is TRBV6-6, the J call TRBJ1-6; 7 bases line up with TRBD1. This CDR3 region has 14 residues. Germline CDR1 reads MNHNY; CDR2 reads SVGAGI (reference sequence). V dropped 8 bases and J dropped 12; count of bases not matched to a gene: 13. The CDR3 is CASWDSQVRLPLHF. The DNA for the CDR3 is TGTGCCAGCTGGGACAGCCAAGTACGACTACCCCTCCACTTT.

The chain employs TRBV6-1 and TRBJ2-3; D may be TRBD1 (5 bases). V lost 6 bases to trimming and J lost 4 bases, with 8 bases between them. The CDR3 totals 12 residues. CDR1 is MNHNS and CDR2 is SASEGT in the germline V gene. CDR3 amino acids: CASRGVSDTQYF. CDR3 nucleotide sequence: TGTGCCAGCAGAGGGGTTTCAGATACGCAGTATTTT.

This clone has a single count. This chain links TRBV11-2 with TRBJ2-1; a weak D match, TRBD1 (5 bases). The V end lost 5 bases, the J end lost 8 bases, and 13 bases lay between the germline ends. Germline CDR1 reads SGHAT; CDR2 reads FQNNGV. CDR3 size: 13 residues. The CDR3 sequence is CASSLPGAHEQFF. The CDR3 bases are TGTGCCAGCAGCCTGCCTGGGGCGCATGAGCAGTTCTTC.

This chain uses TRBV18 with TRBJ1-5; 9 nucleotides match TRBD1. The V and J ends lost 2 bases and 5 bases, in that order; junction bases with no gene match: 4. This CDR3 comprises 15 residues. Germline CDR1 is KGHSH and CDR2 is LQKENI. The CDR3 nucleotides read TGTGCCAGCTCACCAGGGACAGGGTCGGATCAGCCCCAGCATTTT. This encodes CASSPGTGSDQPQHF.

This chain links TRBV4-2 with TRBJ2-6; 8 bases align to TRBD1. V lost 2 bases, J lost 4 bases, and 7 bases stayed unmatched. The CDR3 loop spans 17 amino acids. Germline lookup yields CDR1 LGHNA and CDR2 YNFKEQ. CDR3 sequence reads: CASSQTGGTGGANVLTF. For the CDR3, the DNA is TGTGCCAGCAGCCAAACAGGGGGTACGGGCGGGGCCAACGTCCTGACTTTC.

This rearrangement joins TRBV9 to TRBJ2-3, with 9 bases aligning to TRBD2. From germline, CDR1 is SGDLS and CDR2 YYNGEE. V gave up 4 bases and J gave up 2 bases; unmatched junction bases: 17. The CDR3 has 19 residues. CDR3 in DNA: TGTGCCAGCAGCACCAGACGCGGGGGGGGGACTTACAACACAGATACGCAGTATTTT. Translated: CASSTRRGGGTYNTDTQYF.

This clone was counted only a few times. The chain employs TRBV6-6 and TRBJ1-3; 7 bases map to TRBD1. Trimming at V came to 2 bases and at J to 8 bases, leaving 6 bases not matched to a gene. The CDR3 sequence is 14 residues long. Germline-derived CDR1 and CDR2 are MNHNY and SVGAGI (reference sequence). CDR3 sequence: CASSYRGQRDTIYF. The CDR3 nucleotides read TGTGCCAGCAGTTACCGGGGACAGAGGGACACCATATATTTT.

This clone was recorded many times. This chain joins TRBV2 and TRBJ1-5, with D hard to call. Trimming left V 7 bases short and J 4 bases short, with 14 bases between. This CDR3 has 14 residues. The V gene's germline CDR1 is SNHLY and CDR2 FYNNEI. CDR3 amino acids: CASTLRQSNQPQHF. The CDR3 DNA is TGTGCCAGCACCTTGCGGCAGTCTAATCAGCCCCAGCATTTT.

The rearrangement joins TRBV10-3 to TRBJ2-1; 13 bases are a match to TRBD2. From germline, CDR1 is ENHRY and CDR2 SYGVKD. The CDR3 is 16 amino acids. V was pared by 10 bases and J by 5 bases, with 11 bases of the junction left unmatched. CDR3 sequence: CATRTSGSLSHNEQFF. The CDR3 DNA is TGTGCCACCCGGACTAGCGGGAGCCTTAGCCACAATGAGCAGTTCTTC.

This rearrangement joins TRBV6-1 to TRBJ1-2; D not resolved. Trimming took off 3 bases at V and 7 bases at J, with 6 bases between the two ends. The CDR3 is made up of 11 amino acids. Germline V gene lookup returns CDR1 MNHNS and CDR2 SASEGT. CDR3 sequence reads: CASSDGRGYTF. DNA for the CDR3: TGTGCCAGCAGTGACGGTCGTGGCTACACCTTC.